This T cell receptor (beta chain) is from a study of blood T cell repertoires in COVID-19. The length of the CDR3 is 15 residues. With 4 bases removed from V and 3 bases from J, the gap between germline ends came to 15 bases. CDR1 MNHNY and CDR2 SVGAGI come from the germline V gene (reference sequence). Assay: immunoSEQ multiplex PCR; the TCRdb copy retains only in-frame clones and omits some. This table holds 45,000 to 60,000 clones, 80% to 90% found once. This rearrangement joins TRBV6-6 to TRBJ2-5; possibly TRBD2 for D (7 bases). This TCR came from a woman older than 75 with acute or convalescent COVID-19. The sequenced sample was peripheral blood. The CDR3, as DNA: TGTGCCAGCAGTTCACGGGGGGCGAGGGAAGAGACCCAGTACTTC. As protein: CASSSRGAREETQYF.